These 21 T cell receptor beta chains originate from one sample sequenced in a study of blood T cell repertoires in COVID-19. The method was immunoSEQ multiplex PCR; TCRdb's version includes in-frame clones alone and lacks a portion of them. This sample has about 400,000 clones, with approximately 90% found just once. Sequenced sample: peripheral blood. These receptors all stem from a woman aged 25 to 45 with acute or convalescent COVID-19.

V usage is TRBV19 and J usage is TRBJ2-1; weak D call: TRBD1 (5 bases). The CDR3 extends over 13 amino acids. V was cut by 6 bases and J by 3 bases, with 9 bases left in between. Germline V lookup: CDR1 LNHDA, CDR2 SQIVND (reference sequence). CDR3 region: CASRETDYNEQFF. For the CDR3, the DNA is TGTGCCAGTAGGGAGACAGACTACAATGAGCAGTTCTTC.

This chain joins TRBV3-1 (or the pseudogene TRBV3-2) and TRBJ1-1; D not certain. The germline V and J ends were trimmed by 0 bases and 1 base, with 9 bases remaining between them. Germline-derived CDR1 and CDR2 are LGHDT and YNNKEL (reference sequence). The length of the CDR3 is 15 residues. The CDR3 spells CASSQDSSPNTEAFF. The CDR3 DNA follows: TGTGCCAGCAGCCAAGATTCGTCCCCGAACACTGAAGCTTTCTTT.

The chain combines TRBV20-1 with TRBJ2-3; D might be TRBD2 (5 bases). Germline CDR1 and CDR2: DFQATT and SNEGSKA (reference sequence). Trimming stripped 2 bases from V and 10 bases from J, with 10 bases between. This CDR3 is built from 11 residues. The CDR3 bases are TGCAGTGCTAGAACGGACGGGGCGCAGTATTTT. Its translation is CSARTDGAQYF.

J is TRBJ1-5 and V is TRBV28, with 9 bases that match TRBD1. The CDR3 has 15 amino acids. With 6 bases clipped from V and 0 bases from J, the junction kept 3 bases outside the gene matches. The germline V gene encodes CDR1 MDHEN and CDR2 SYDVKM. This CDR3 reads CASSQTGGSNQPQHF. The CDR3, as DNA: TGTGCCAGCAGCCAGACAGGGGGTAGCAATCAGCCCCAGCATTTT.

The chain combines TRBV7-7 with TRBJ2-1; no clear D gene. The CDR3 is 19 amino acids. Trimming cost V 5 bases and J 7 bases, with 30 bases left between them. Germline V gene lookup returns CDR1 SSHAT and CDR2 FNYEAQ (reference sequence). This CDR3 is CASSPTKSRLRSPWNEQFF. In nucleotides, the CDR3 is TGTGCCAGCAGCCCAACCAAGAGTAGACTCCGCTCGCCCTGGAATGAGCAGTTCTTC.

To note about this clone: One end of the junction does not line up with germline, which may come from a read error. CDR3 protein: CASRGDRRRNIVF. The CDR3 DNA reads TGTGCCAGCAGGGGGGACAGACGCCGGAATATCGTTTTT. This chain links TRBV12-3 or TRBV12-4 with TRBJ1-4, with 7 bases identical to TRBD1. This CDR3 spans 13 amino acids.

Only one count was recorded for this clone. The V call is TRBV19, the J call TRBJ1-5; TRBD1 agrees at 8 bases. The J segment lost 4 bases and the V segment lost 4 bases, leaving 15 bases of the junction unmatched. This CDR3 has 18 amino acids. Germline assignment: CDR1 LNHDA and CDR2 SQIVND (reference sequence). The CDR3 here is CASSKGRGLDLGNQPQHF. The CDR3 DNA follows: TGTGCCAGTAGTAAGGGCAGGGGGCTTGATTTAGGGAATCAGCCCCAGCATTTT.

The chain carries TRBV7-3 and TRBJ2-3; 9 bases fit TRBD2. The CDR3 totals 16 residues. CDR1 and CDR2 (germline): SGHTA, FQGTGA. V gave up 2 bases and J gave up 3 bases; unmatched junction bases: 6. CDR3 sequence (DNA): TGTGCCAGCAGCTTAGGCGGGGGGGCCTGGACAGATACGCAGTATTTT. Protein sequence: CASSLGGGAWTDTQYF. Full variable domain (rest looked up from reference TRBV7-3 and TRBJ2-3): GAGVSQTPSNKVTEKGKYVELRCDPISGHTALYWYRQSLGQGPEFLIYFQGTGAADDSGLPNDRFFAVRPEGSVSTLKIQRTERGDSAVYLCASSLGGGAWTDTQYFGPGTRLTVL.

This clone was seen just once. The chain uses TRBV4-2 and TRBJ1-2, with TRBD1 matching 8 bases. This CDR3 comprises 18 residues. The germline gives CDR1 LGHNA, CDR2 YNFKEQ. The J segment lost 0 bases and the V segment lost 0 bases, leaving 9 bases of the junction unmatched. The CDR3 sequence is CASSQDLSGGSSNYGYTF. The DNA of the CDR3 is TGTGCCAGCAGCCAAGATTTGTCAGGGGGCTCTTCTAACTATGGCTACACCTTC.

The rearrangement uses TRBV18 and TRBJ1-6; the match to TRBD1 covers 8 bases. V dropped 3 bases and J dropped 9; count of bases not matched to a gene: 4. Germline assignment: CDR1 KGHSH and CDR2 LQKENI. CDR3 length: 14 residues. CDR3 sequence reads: CASSPRGLISPLHF. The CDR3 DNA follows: TGTGCCAGCTCACCCAGGGGGCTGATTTCACCCCTCCACTTT.

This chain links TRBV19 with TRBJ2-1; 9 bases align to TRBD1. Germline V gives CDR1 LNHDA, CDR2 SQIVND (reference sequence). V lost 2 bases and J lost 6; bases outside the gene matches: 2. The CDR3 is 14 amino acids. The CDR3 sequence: CASSIRDRVNEQFF. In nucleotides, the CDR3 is TGTGCCAGTAGTATACGGGACAGGGTCAATGAGCAGTTCTTC.

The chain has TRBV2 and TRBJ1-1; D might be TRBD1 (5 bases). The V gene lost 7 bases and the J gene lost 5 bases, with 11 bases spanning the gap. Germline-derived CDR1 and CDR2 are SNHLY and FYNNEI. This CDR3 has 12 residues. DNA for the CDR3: TGTGCCAGCACTATCGGGGGGACTGAAGCTTTCTTT. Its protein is CASTIGGTEAFF.

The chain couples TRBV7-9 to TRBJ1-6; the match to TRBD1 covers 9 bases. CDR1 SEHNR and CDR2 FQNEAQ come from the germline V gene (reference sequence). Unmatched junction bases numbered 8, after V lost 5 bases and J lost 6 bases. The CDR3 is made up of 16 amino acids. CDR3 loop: CASSPSEGQGNSPLHF. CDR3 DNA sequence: TGTGCCAGCAGCCCCTCCGAGGGACAGGGTAATTCACCCCTCCACTTT.

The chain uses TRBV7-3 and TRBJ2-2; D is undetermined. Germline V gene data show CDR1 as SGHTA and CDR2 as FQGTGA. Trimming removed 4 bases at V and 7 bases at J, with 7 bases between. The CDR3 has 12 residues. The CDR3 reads CASSYSIGELFF. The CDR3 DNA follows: TGTGCCAGCAGCTACAGCATCGGGGAGCTGTTTTTT. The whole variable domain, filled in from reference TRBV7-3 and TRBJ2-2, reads GAGVSQTPSNKVTEKGKYVELRCDPISGHTALYWYRQSLGQGPEFLIYFQGTGAADDSGLPNDRFFAVRPEGSVSTLKIQRTERGDSAVYLCASSYSIGELFFGEGSRLTVL.

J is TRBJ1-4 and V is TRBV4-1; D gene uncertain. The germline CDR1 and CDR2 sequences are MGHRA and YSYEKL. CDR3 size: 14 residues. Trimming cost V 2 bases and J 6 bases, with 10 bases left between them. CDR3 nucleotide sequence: TGCGCCAGCAGCCAACAGGTATGGGATGAAAAACTGTTTTTT. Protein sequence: CASSQQVWDEKLFF.

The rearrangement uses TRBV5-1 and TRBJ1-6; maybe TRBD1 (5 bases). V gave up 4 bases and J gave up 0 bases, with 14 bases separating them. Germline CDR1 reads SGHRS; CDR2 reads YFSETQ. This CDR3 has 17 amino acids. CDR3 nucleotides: TGCGCCAGCAGCCCGACAGTTACGAGCTCCTATAATTCACCCCTCCACTTT. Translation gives CASSPTVTSSYNSPLHF. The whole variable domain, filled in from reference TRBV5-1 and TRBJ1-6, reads KAGVTQTPRYLIKTRGQQVTLSCSPISGHRSVSWYQQTPGQGLQFLFEYFSETQRNKGNFPGRFSGRQFSNSRSEMNVSTLELGDSALYLCASSPTVTSSYNSPLHFGNGTRLTVT.

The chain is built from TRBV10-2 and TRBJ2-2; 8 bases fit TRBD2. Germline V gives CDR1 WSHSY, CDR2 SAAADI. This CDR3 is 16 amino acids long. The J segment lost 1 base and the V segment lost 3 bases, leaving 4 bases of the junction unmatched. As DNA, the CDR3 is TGCGCCAGCAGTGACCAAGCGGGGGTGAACACCGGGGAGCTGTTTTTT. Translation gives CASSDQAGVNTGELFF.

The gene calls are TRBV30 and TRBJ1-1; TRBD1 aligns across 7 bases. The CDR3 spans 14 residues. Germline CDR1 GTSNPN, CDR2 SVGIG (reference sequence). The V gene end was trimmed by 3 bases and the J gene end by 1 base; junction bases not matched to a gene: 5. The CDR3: CAWSRRTGNTEAFF. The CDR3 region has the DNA TGTGCCTGGAGCCGAAGGACAGGGAACACTGAAGCTTTCTTT.

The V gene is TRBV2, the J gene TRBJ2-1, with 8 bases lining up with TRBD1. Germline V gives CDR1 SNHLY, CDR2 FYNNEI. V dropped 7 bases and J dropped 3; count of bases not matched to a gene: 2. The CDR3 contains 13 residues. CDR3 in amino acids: CASNRGDYNEQFF. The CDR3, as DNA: TGTGCCAGCAACAGGGGGGACTACAATGAGCAGTTCTTC.

The CDR3 DNA reads as TGTGCCAGCAGCCCATGGACCGGGACAGGGCCTCAAGAGACCCAGTACTTC. Protein sequence: CASSPWTGTGPQETQYF. The chain couples TRBV3-1 (or the pseudogene TRBV3-2) to TRBJ2-5; 9 bases match TRBD1. The CDR3 contains 17 residues. The germline CDR1 and CDR2 sequences are LGHDT and YNNKEL (reference sequence). The V and J ends lost 4 bases and 2 bases, in that order; junction bases with no gene match: 11.

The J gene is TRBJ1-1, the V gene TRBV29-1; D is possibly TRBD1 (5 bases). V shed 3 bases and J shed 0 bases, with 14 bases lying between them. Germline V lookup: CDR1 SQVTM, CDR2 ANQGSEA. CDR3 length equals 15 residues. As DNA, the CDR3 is TGCAGCGTTGAGGGCGGGGCTGTCATGAACACTGAAGCTTTCTTT. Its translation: CSVEGGAVMNTEAFF.